These T cell receptor beta chains were read from a single sample in a study of shared clonotypes between healthy human individuals. Only in-frame clones appear in the TCRdb table, and some are missing; sequencing was by immunoSEQ multiplex PCR. The sample yields hundreds of thousands of clones, 79% seen once. Sequencing used PBMCs. These receptor sequences come from a woman aged 35 to 49 in good health. Some clones in this sample may be carry-over from other donors' samples. CDR3s include the opening cysteine and the closing phenylalanine or tryptophan. The D gene is left open where the match is weak. Some rows mark clone size as missing; the rest say once, few, many or name a class of expanded clone.

TRBD2,TRBJ2-1,-,TRBV7-9,TGTGCCAGCAGCTTAGCTCTAGCGGGGTCCTACAATGAGCAGTTCTTC,CASSLALAGSYNEQFF
-,TRBJ1-4,-,TRBV10-3,TGTGCCACCGCGTTGGGGGAGAACGAAAAACTGTTTTTT,CATALGENEKLFF
-,TRBJ2-1,few,TRBV7-9,TGTGCCAGCAGCTTTGGCGAGCAGTTCTTC,CASSFGEQFF
-,TRBJ1-1,many,TRBV5-4,TGTGCCAGCAGCTTGGCCCCGGGGGAGAAGGGCACTGAAGCTTTCTTT,CASSLAPGEKGTEAFF
-,TRBJ1-2,-,TRBV28,TGTGCCAGCAGTTTATTCCAGGGAGGGAACTATGGCTACACCTTC,CASSLFQGGNYGYTF
-,TRBJ2-3,-,TRBV5-1,TGCGCCAGCAGCTTTAGCCGGAACACCCTTTCCACAGATACGCAGTATTTT,CASSFSRNTLSTDTQYF
-,TRBJ1-5,once,TRBV29-1,TGCAGCGTTGTAGAACAGTTCAATCAGCCCCAGCATTTT,CSVVEQFNQPQHF
-,TRBJ2-5,-,TRBV7-2,TGTGCCAGCAGCACGCGGACCGGTACAGGGTGGGAGACCCAGTACTTC,CASSTRTGTGWETQYF
-,TRBJ2-1,-,TRBV13,TGTGCCAGCAGCGCACTAGCCCTGAAAGGCAATGAGCAGTTCTTC,CASSALALKGNEQFF
-,TRBJ2-5,-,TRBV2,TGTGCCAGTCATCTCGTAGTTCAAGAGACCCAGTACTTC,CASHLVVQETQYF
-,TRBJ1-5,-,TRBV28,TGTGCCAGCAGTTTATTGGGGACACATCAGCCCCAGCATTTT,CASSLLGTHQPQHF
-,TRBJ1-5,many,TRBV6-6,TGTGCCAGCATCAGGGCGACAGGATACAATCAGCCCCAGCATTTT,CASIRATGYNQPQHF
TRBD1,TRBJ1-1,few,TRBV2,TGTGCCAGCGGCAGGGGGACGAACACTGAAGCTTTCTTT,CASGRGTNTEAFF
TRBD1,TRBJ1-5,many,TRBV6-5,TGTGCCAGCAGGTCTACAGGGGTGGGCAATCAGCCCCAGCATTTT,CASRSTGVGNQPQHF
-,TRBJ2-7,few,TRBV10-1,TGCGCCAGCAGTGAGGGTGGTGTGGGAGCGGTCGAGCAGTACTTC,CASSEGGVGAVEQYF
-,TRBJ2-1,-,TRBV28,TGTGCCAGCAGAACCGGGGCCGGCGGCTCCTACAATGAGCAGTTCTTC,CASRTGAGGSYNEQFF
TRBD1,TRBJ2-7,-,TRBV6-1,TGTGCCAGCAGTGAAGCCGGGACAGGGGTTATCTACGAGCAGTACTTC,CASSEAGTGVIYEQYF
TRBD1,TRBJ2-7,-,TRBV6-1,TGTGCCAGCAGTGTGGGACAGAATTCTTACGAGCAGTACTTC,CASSVGQNSYEQYF
TRBD2,TRBJ2-5,-,TRBV5-4,TGTGCCAGCAGCTTGGGACTAGCGGGCGAGACCCAGTACTTC,CASSLGLAGETQYF
-,TRBJ2-3,-,TRBV2,TGTGCCAGCTCAAGCTTAGATACGCAGTATTTT,CASSSLDTQYF
TRBD1,TRBJ2-3,-,TRBV5-1,TGCGCCAGCAGCTTAGGGACAGGGGGCACAGATACGCAGTATTTT,CASSLGTGGTDTQYF
TRBD1,TRBJ2-7,few,TRBV28,TGTGCCAGCAGTTTCAGGGGGCGATCCTACGAGCAGTACTTC,CASSFRGRSYEQYF
-,TRBJ2-7,-,TRBV5-8,TGTGCCAGCAGCTTCCAGGGGTTCGACGAGCAGTACTTC,CASSFQGFDEQYF
-,TRBJ1-5,-,TRBV19,TGTGCCAGTAGGCAGGGTTGGATTAGCAATCAGCCCCAGCATTTT,CASRQGWISNQPQHF
-,TRBJ2-3,-,TRBV7-9,TGTGCCAGCAGCTTATCCTCAACCACAGATACGCAGTATTTT,CASSLSSTTDTQYF
-,TRBJ1-1,once,TRBV11-2,TGTGCCAGCAGCTCCCCCGGACGGCAGAACACTGAAGCTTTCTTT,CASSSPGRQNTEAFF
TRBD1,TRBJ2-5,-,TRBV7-9,TGTGCCAGCAGATGGACAGGGGGCTTGGAGACCCAGTACTTC,CASRWTGGLETQYF
-,TRBJ2-7,-,TRBV5-1,TGCGCCAGCAGCTCCCGGGACGTCGACGAGCAGTACTTC,CASSSRDVDEQYF
-,TRBJ2-2,-,TRBV16,TGTGCCAGCAGCCAAGCCGGGAGAACCGGGGAGCTGTTTTTT,CASSQAGRTGELFF
TRBD1,TRBJ2-1,-,TRBV6-5,TGTGCCAGCAGTTACGGTATAGGACAGGGTCTGTTCTTC,CASSYGIGQGLFF
-,TRBJ2-1,-,TRBV7-3,TGTGCCAGCAGCCTCGATAGCTGGAGCTCCTACAATGAGCAGTTCTTC,CASSLDSWSSYNEQFF
-,TRBJ1-4,-,TRBV30,TGTGCCTGGAGTCAGACTGCGAGGGGTGAAAAACTGTTTTTT,CAWSQTARGEKLFF
TRBD1,TRBJ2-7,-,TRBV25-1,TGTGCCAGCAAGGGACAGTACTACGAGCAGTACTTC,CASKGQYYEQYF